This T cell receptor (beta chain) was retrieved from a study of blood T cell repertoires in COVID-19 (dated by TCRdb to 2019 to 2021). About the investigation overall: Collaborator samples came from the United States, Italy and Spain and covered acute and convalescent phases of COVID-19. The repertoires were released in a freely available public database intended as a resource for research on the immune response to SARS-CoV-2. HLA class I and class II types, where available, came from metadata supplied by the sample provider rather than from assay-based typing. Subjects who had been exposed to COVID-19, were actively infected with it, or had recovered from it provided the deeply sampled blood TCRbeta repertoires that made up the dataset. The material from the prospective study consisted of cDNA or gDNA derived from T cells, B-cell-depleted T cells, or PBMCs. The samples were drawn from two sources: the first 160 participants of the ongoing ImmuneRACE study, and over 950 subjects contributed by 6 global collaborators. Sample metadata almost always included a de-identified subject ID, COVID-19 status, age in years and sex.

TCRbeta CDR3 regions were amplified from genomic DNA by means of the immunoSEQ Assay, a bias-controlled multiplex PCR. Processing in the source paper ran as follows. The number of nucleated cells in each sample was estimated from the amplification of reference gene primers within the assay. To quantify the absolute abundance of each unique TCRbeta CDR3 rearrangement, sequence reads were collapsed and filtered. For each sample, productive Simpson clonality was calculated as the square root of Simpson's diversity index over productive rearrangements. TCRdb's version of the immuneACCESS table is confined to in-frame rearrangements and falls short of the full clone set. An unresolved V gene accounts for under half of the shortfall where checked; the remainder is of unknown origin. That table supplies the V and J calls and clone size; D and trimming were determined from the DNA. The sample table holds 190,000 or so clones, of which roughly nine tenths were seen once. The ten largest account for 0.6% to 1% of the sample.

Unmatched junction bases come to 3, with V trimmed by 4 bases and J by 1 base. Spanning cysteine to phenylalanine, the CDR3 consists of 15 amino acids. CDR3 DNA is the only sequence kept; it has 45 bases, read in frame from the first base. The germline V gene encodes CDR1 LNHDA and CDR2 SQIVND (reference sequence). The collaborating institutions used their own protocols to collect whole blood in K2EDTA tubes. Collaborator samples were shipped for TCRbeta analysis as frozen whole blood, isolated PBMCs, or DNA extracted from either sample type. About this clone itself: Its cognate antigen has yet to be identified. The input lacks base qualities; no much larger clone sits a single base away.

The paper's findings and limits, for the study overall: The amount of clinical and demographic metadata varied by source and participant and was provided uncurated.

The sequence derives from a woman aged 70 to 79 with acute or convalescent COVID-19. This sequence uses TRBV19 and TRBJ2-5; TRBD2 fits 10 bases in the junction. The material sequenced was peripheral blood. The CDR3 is CASSRSSGGQETQYF. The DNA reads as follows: TGTGCCAGTAGTAGGTCTAGCGGGGGCCAAGAGACCCAGTACTTC.